This T cell receptor (beta chain) came from a study of blood T cell repertoires in COVID-19. About the research overall: Both acute and convalescent COVID-19 samples were obtained from the United States, Italy and Spain.

Original methodology: By means of reference gene primer amplification, nucleated cell counts were estimated. Method: immunoSEQ multiplex PCR; TCRdb's copy keeps in-frame clones and lacks some. V and J calls and clone size are given by that table; D and trimming were obtained from the DNA. The sample includes fewer than 350,000 clones, about 90% of them seen just once. The V end was cut by 8 bases, the J end by 6 bases, with 14 bases between. Germline V CDR1 and CDR2: MGHDK, SYGVNS. This CDR3 contains 14 residues. Sequencing used peripheral blood. The genes are TRBV25-1 and TRBJ1-6; possible D gene TRBD1, 5 bases. The source of this sequence is a woman younger than 45 with COVID-19, enrolled during active disease. CDR3 amino acids: CASVRVQSNSPLHF. The CDR3 DNA reads TGTGCCAGCGTCAGGGTTCAATCTAATTCACCCCTCCACTTT.